These T cell receptor beta chains were read from a single sample in a study of cytomegalovirus exposure and HLA in healthy donors. Using immunoSEQ multiplex PCR, the repertoire was profiled, and TCRdb retains in-frame clones only, with some absent. The repertoire holds some 140,000 clones, with approximately 79% as singletons. Source material: PBMCs. These receptors were obtained from a woman between 45 and 65 years old in good health and CMV-seropositive. The CDR3 runs from the conserved cysteine through the conserved F or W. The D gene is left open where the match is weak. Not every row has a clone size; where given, it reads once, few, many or a size class.

NA TRBJ1-2 TRBV2 few CASKQTLGGYTF TGTGCCAGCAAACAGACCCTCGGTGGCTACACCTTC
NA TRBJ1-2 TRBV5-1 NA CASSAPQGTDGYTF TGCGCCAGCAGCGCCCCACAGGGTACCGATGGCTACACCTTC
TRBD1 TRBJ2-2 TRBV9 NA CASSVEGQGVGELFF TGTGCCAGCAGCGTAGAGGGTCAGGGGGTCGGGGAGCTGTTTTTT
TRBD1 TRBJ2-7 TRBV10-3 NA CALSGQDRNEQYF TGTGCCCTTTCCGGACAGGATCGGAACGAGCAGTACTTC
TRBD1 TRBJ2-5 TRBV7-9 once CASSPSRGRSQETQYF TGTGCCAGCAGCCCGAGTAGGGGGCGCTCACAAGAGACCCAGTACTTC
NA TRBJ1-6 TRBV7-3 NA CASSEGDSYNSPLHF TGTGCCAGCAGCGAAGGGGACTCCTATAATTCACCCCTCCACTTT
NA TRBJ1-5 TRBV6-1 NA CASSIRERQPQHF TGTGCCAGCAGTATCAGGGAAAGGCAGCCCCAGCATTTT
NA TRBJ1-2 TRBV7-3 NA CASTTPGGGGYGYTF TGTGCCAGCACCACCCCGGGGGGGGGAGGCTATGGCTACACCTTC
TRBD1 TRBJ1-2 TRBV19 NA CASSFDRAYGYTF TGTGCCAGTAGTTTCGACAGGGCCTATGGCTACACCTTC
NA TRBJ1-2 TRBV7-9 NA CASSLGAEGSYTF TGTGCCAGCAGCCTAGGGGCTGAGGGCAGCTACACCTTC
TRBD1 TRBJ1-5 TRBV7-7 NA CASSVGGQGYSNQPQHF TGTGCTAGCAGCGTCGGCGGACAGGGATATAGCAATCAGCCCCAGCATTTT
NA TRBJ2-3 TRBV5-1 NA CASGGAKTDTQYF TGCGCCAGTGGGGGGGCAAAGACAGATACGCAGTATTTT
NA TRBJ1-2 TRBV29-1 NA CSVGIDSEGYGYTF TGCAGCGTTGGGATCGACAGTGAAGGGTATGGCTACACCTTC
TRBD2 TRBJ2-1 TRBV19 NA CASSISASGGALYNEQFF TGTGCCAGTAGTATATCGGCTAGCGGGGGGGCCCTATACAATGAGCAGTTCTTC
NA TRBJ1-2 TRBV9 NA CASTPRTNYGYTF TGTGCCAGCACCCCGAGGACTAACTATGGCTACACCTTC
TRBD2 TRBJ2-1 TRBV6-5 NA CASSRTSGRYNEQFF TGTGCCAGCAGCCGGACTAGCGGCCGTTACAATGAGCAGTTCTTC
NA TRBJ2-3 TRBV5-5 NA CASSLVAGEDTQYF TGTGCCAGCAGCTTGGTGGCAGGGGAAGATACGCAGTATTTT
TRBD2 TRBJ2-3 TRBV6-1 NA CASRRGGYTDTQYF TGTGCCAGCAGGCGGGGGGGGTACACAGATACGCAGTATTTT